This passage covers 15 T cell receptor beta chains from one sample sequenced in a study of T cells in Graves' hyperthyroidism and ophthalmopathy. RNA transcripts served as the template for amplifying TCR beta CDR3 regions. During a first-round RT-PCR of the TCR CDR3, the HTBI primer set was used. From the multiplex PCR reads, TCRdb called clonotypes with MiXCR, one entry per CDR3 protein. This sample carries roughly 740,000 distinct CDR3 sequences, roughly 17% of them seen once, and the ten largest clones take around 7.7%. The sequencing input was blood. The receptor set was obtained from a man aged 18-30 years with Graves' hyperthyroidism.

The rearrangement links TRBV13 to TRBJ2-7, with 8 bases aligning to TRBD2. The CDR3 length is 13 residues. CDR1 and CDR2 from the germline V gene are PRHDT and FYEKMQ (reference sequence). Trimming at V came to 7 bases and at J to 4 bases, leaving 6 bases not matched to a gene. CDR3 amino acids: CASNSAGAYEQYF. The CDR3 DNA reads as TGTGCCAGCAACTCAGCGGGAGCTTACGAGCAGTACTTC.

This clonotype was observed many times. The CDR3 nucleotides read TGTGCCAGCAGCCCCGGGACAGGAGCCATGAACACTGAAGCTTTCTTT. Its translation is CASSPGTGAMNTEAFF. The chain is built from TRBV7-6 and TRBJ1-1, with 8 bases aligning to TRBD1. V trimming: 5 bases; J trimming: 0 bases; junction bases outside the gene matches: 8. CDR3 length: 16 residues. CDR1 is SGHVS and CDR2 is FNYEAQ in the germline V gene.

This clonotype has ten or more counts. The chain uses TRBV28 and TRBJ2-3; no definite D call. Trimming stripped 3 bases from V and 0 bases from J, with 7 bases between. The CDR3 consists of 14 residues. Germline assignment: CDR1 MDHEN and CDR2 SYDVKM. CDR3 sequence reads: CASSFAPSTDTQYF. The CDR3 bases are TGTGCCAGCAGTTTTGCACCGAGCACAGATACGCAGTATTTT.

The rearrangement uses TRBV19 and TRBJ2-7; D is unclear. V gave up 11 bases and J gave up 4 bases, with 18 bases separating them. This CDR3 contains 13 residues. In germline, CDR1 is LNHDA, CDR2 SQIVND (reference sequence). For the CDR3, the DNA is TGTGCCTGTTCGGCTTCGCGGAAATACGAGCAGTACTTC. The encoded protein is CACSASRKYEQYF.

The sample holds many counts of this clonotype. V is TRBV18 and J is TRBJ2-4, with D possibly matching TRBD1 (5 bases). The V end lost 0 bases, the J end lost 0 bases, and 9 bases lay between the germline ends. CDR1 and CDR2 (germline): KGHSH, LQKENI. The CDR3 is made up of 16 amino acids. The CDR3 protein is CASSPPGHLAKNIQYF. In DNA, the CDR3 is TGTGCCAGCTCACCACCGGGGCATTTAGCCAAAAACATTCAGTACTTC.

Regarding this clonotype: This may stem from a read error, because a much larger clone lies one nucleotide away. The chain joins TRBV5-6 to TRBJ1-1; 8 bases are shared with TRBD1. The CDR3 length is 15 residues. V shed 4 bases and J 2 bases; nucleotides not matched to a gene: 7. The germline V gene encodes CDR1 SGHDT and CDR2 YYEEEE. The CDR3 sequence is CASSLPTGANTEAFF. CDR3 bases: TGTGCCAGCAGCCTTCCGACAGGGGCTAACACTGAAGCTTTCTTT.

This clonotype occurred many times. The J gene is TRBJ2-3, the V gene TRBV19; D gene ambiguous. Germline V gives CDR1 LNHDA, CDR2 SQIVND (reference sequence). The CDR3 contains 15 residues. V lost 5 bases and J 2 bases, leaving 14 bases between the germline ends. The CDR3 spells CASSPSRLVTDTQYF. CDR3 sequence (DNA): TGTGCCAGTAGTCCATCCCGACTCGTCACAGATACGCAGTATTTT.

This clonotype was recorded at least ten times. The CDR3 reads CASGASGASTDTQYF. CDR3 bases: TGTGCCAGCGGAGCTAGCGGGGCTAGCACAGATACGCAGTATTTT. The chain has TRBV6-1 and TRBJ2-3, with TRBD2 identical over 9 bases. This CDR3 is built from 15 residues. Germline-derived CDR1 and CDR2 are MNHNS and SASEGT. The J segment lost 0 bases and the V segment lost 8 bases, leaving 6 bases of the junction unmatched.

J is TRBJ2-7 and V is TRBV12-3 or TRBV12-4; tentatively, D is TRBD2 (6 bases). The length of the CDR3 is 14 residues. The V end was cut by 3 bases, the J end by 3 bases, with 12 bases between. CDR3 coding DNA: TGTGCCAGCAGTTTTGGAGGGCTTGGCTACGAGCAGTACTTC. Encoded protein: CASSFGGLGYEQYF.

This clonotype was seen at least ten times. The chain has TRBV27 and TRBJ1-4; the match to TRBD1 covers 11 bases. The trim removed 5 bases at V and 4 bases at J, leaving 3 bases unmatched. Germline-derived CDR1 and CDR2 are MNHEY and SMNVEV (reference sequence). The CDR3 is made up of 15 amino acids. In nucleotides, the CDR3 is TGTGCCAGCAGTGGACAGGGGGCTGGTAATGAAAAACTGTTTTTT. This gives the protein CASSGQGAGNEKLFF.

The CDR3 here is CASTPGRGLNTEAFF. The CDR3, as DNA: TGTGCCAGCACCCCAGGGCGAGGTTTGAACACTGAAGCTTTCTTT. V usage is TRBV5-5 and J usage is TRBJ1-1; D possibly corresponds to TRBD1 (5 bases). The ends were cut back, 6 bases at V and 0 bases at J, with 15 bases in the middle. The CDR3 covers 15 residues. CDR1 is SGHKS, CDR2 YYEKEE, per germline (reference sequence).

The table lists this clonotype with many counts. V gene TRBV28 combines with J gene TRBJ2-7; 10 bases fit TRBD1. The junction had 1 base not matched to a gene; V was cut back by 5 bases and J by 0 bases. The germline V gene has CDR1 MDHEN and CDR2 SYDVKM. The CDR3 runs 14 residues. For the CDR3, the DNA is TGTGCCAGCAGTGACAGGGGGCTCTCCTACGAGCAGTACTTC. Translating it yields CASSDRGLSYEQYF.

This clonotype was found many times. The V call is TRBV10-2, the J call TRBJ2-2; TRBD2 aligns across 12 bases. The CDR3 sequence is 18 residues long. V lost 6 bases, J lost 1 base, and 9 bases stayed unmatched. Germline CDR1 is WSHSY and CDR2 is SAAADI. CDR3 sequence: CASRTSGRFIENTGELFF. CDR3 DNA: TGCGCCAGCAGGACTAGCGGGAGATTTATCGAGAACACCGGGGAGCTGTTTTTT.

The rearrangement joins TRBV29-1 to TRBJ1-2; D is unresolved. CDR3 length: 11 residues. Germline CDR1 SQVTM, CDR2 ANQGSEA. V was trimmed by 4 bases and J by 6 bases, leaving 9 bases between them. The CDR3 loop is CSVGQPDGYTF. DNA for the CDR3: TGCAGCGTTGGTCAGCCGGATGGCTACACCTTC.

The chain couples TRBV5-1 to TRBJ2-2, with 7 bases that match TRBD1. V shed 2 bases, J shed 3 bases, and the junction held 22 bases outside the gene matches. This CDR3 region has 21 residues. Germline V gene lookup returns CDR1 SGHRS and CDR2 YFSETQ. The CDR3 DNA is TGCGCCAGCAGCTTTGCCTTAAAACCTTTTACAGGGGTTTGGGACACCGGGGAGCTGTTTTTT. Protein product: CASSFALKPFTGVWDTGELFF.